The T cell receptor (beta chain) described here comes from a study of blood T cell repertoires in COVID-19. Overall study context: Some COVID-19 samples were acute and others convalescent; all came from the United States, Italy and Spain. T cells, B-cell-depleted T cells, or PBMCs supplied cDNA or gDNA.

Germline lookup yields CDR1 SGHNT and CDR2 YYREEE (reference sequence). V lost 5 bases, J lost 0 bases, and 11 bases lay in between. This CDR3 region has 15 residues. Per the study methods: Reference gene primers were amplified, and this amplification served to estimate nucleated cell counts. Profiling relied on immunoSEQ multiplex PCR, and the TCRdb table lists in-frame clones only, not all of them. V and J calls and clone size are as listed in that table; D and trimming were resolved from the DNA. There are under 200,000 clones in the sample; roughly 88% occur only once, and about 5.6% lies in the top ten. Residents of about two dozen US areas, aged about 18 to 95 years, made up the participants.

V usage is TRBV5-4 and J usage is TRBJ2-2; unclear D gene. The TCR was taken from a man in his forties with acute COVID-19. The sample taken for sequencing was PBMCs or T cells enriched from blood (not recorded which). The CDR3 DNA reads TGTGCCAGCAGACCCCCCGGGTCGAACACCGGGGAGCTGTTTTTT. It is translated as CASRPPGSNTGELFF. The full variable domain, its missing parts supplied by reference TRBV5-4 and TRBJ2-2, is ETGVTQSPTHLIKTRGQQVTLRCSSQSGHNTVSWYQQALGQGPQFIFQYYREEENGRGNFPPRFSGLQFPNYSSELNVNALELDDSALYLCASRPPGSNTGELFFGEGSRLTVL.